Sequencing of this T cell receptor (beta chain) was carried out in a study of T cells in Graves' hyperthyroidism and ophthalmopathy. General study results and limits: Among clonotypes expanded in thyroid above 0.001, most were also found in blood.

TCR beta CDR3 region amplification was performed from RNA transcripts. HTBI primers were employed in a first-round RT-PCR of the TCR CDR3. TCRdb redid the calling of the multiplex PCR reads with MiXCR, one entry per CDR3 protein. The sample carries 500,000 or so distinct CDR3 sequences, around 16% recorded once. The table lists this clonotype with a few counts. As yet, its antigen is unknown. Each ophthalmopathy patient scored at least 3 on the Clinical Activity Score and at least 4 on NOSPECS grade, with duration under 3 months. Fresh peripheral blood, approximately 9.6 ml, yielded the PBMCs. Trimming removed 10 bases at V and 2 bases at J, with 20 bases between. The CDR3 has 15 residues. The germline gives CDR1 ENHRY, CDR2 SYGVKD.

The chain joins TRBV10-3 to TRBJ1-1; the D is unclear. The TCR was taken from a woman under 40 with Graves' ophthalmopathy. Material for sequencing was blood. Here the CDR3 reads CASRESGGPNTEAFF. CDR3 sequence (DNA): TGTGCCAGCCGCGAGTCTGGAGGGCCTAACACTGAAGCTTTCTTT.